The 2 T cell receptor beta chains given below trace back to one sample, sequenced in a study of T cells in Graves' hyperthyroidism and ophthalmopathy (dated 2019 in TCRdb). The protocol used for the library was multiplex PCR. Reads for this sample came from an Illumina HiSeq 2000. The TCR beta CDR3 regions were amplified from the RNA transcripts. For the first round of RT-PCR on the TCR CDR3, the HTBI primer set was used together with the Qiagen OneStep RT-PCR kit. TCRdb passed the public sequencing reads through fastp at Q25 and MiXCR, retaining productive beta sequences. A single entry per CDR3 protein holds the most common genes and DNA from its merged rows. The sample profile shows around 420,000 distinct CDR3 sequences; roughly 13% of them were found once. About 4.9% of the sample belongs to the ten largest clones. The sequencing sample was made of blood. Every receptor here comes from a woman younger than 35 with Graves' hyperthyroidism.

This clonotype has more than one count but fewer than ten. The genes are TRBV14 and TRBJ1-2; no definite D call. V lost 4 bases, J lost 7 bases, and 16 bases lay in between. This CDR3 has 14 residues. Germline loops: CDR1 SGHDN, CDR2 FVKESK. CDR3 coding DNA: TGTGCCAGCAGCCGAGTCCAATCTTCTATTGGCTACACCTTC. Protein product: CASSRVQSSIGYTF.

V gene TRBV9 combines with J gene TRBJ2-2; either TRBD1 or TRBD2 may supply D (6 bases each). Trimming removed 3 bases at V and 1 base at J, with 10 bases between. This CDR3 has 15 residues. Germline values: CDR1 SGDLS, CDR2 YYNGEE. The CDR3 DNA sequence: TGTGCCAGCAGCGCCGGAGGGGGGAACACCGGGGAGCTGTTTTTT. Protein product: CASSAGGGNTGELFF.